The 27 T cell receptor beta chains given below trace back to one sample, sequenced in a study of T-cell memory formation after mild COVID-19. TCRdb independently ran MiXCR on the 5' RACE reads; one entry per CDR3 protein. The sample holds about 110,000 distinct CDR3 sequences, around 11% seen once. The sequenced sample consisted of PBMCs or a T cell subset sorted from them (not recorded which). The source of these receptors is an adult woman who had mild COVID-19 (a few samples of this study predate the infection). Cell type and time point are not known.

The sample holds a few counts of this clonotype. The chain carries TRBV20-1 and TRBJ1-1; tentatively, D is TRBD1 (5 bases). Trimming removed 0 bases at V and 3 bases at J, with 8 bases between. The CDR3 totals 13 residues. Germline V lookup: CDR1 DFQATT, CDR2 SNEGSKA (reference sequence). Here the CDR3 DNA reads TGCAGTGCTAGAGATCCGGGGGACACTGAAGCTTTCTTT. It specifies CSARDPGDTEAFF.

The chain links TRBV29-1 to TRBJ2-1; tentatively, D is TRBD2 (5 bases). Germline assignment: CDR1 SQVTM and CDR2 ANQGSEA. The CDR3 consists of 16 residues. Trimming left V 0 bases short and J 0 bases short, with 12 bases between. The CDR3 is CSVEELTAGSYNEQFF. The DNA of the CDR3 is TGCAGCGTTGAAGAGCTTACGGCGGGCTCCTACAATGAGCAGTTCTTC.

CDR3 protein: CASSRGSPMNTEAFF. CDR3 coding DNA: TGCGCCAGCAGCCGGGGGTCTCCCATGAACACTGAAGCTTTCTTT. The V gene is TRBV4-1, the J gene TRBJ1-1, with a tentative D call TRBD1 (5 bases). The CDR3 is made up of 15 amino acids. CDR1 and CDR2 from the germline V gene are MGHRA and YSYEKL. V lost 4 bases and J 0 bases, leaving 12 bases between the germline ends.

This clonotype was seen only a few times. The CDR3 sequence is CASSLARAGGPQEQYF. The CDR3 coding sequence is TGTGCCAGCAGCTTAGCGCGGGCGGGGGGGCCGCAGGAGCAGTACTTC. The gene calls are TRBV7-9 and TRBJ2-7, with TRBD2 identical over 9 bases. Trimming took 0 bases from V and 7 from J; bases not matched to a gene: 10. The CDR3 contains 16 residues. Germline assignment: CDR1 SEHNR and CDR2 FQNEAQ (reference sequence).

This clonotype was observed a few times. This rearrangement joins TRBV20-1 to TRBJ2-1; 8 bases agree with TRBD2. Germline-derived CDR1 and CDR2 are DFQATT and SNEGSKA (reference sequence). V gave up 2 bases and J gave up 0 bases; unmatched junction bases: 12. The CDR3 consists of 18 residues. CDR3 DNA sequence: TGCAGTGCTAGAACGGGGGGGAGTGGCGGCCGCTCCTACAATGAGCAGTTCTTC. Its translation is CSARTGGSGGRSYNEQFF.

The chain employs TRBV30 and TRBJ1-1; a weak D match, TRBD1 (5 bases). Trimming cost V 5 bases and J 1 base, with 8 bases left between them. This CDR3 has 12 residues. Germline V gene lookup returns CDR1 GTSNPN and CDR2 SVGIG (reference sequence). Written as DNA, the CDR3 is TGTGCCTGGGATACAGGGAACACTGAAGCTTTCTTT. Its translation: CAWDTGNTEAFF.

This rearrangement joins TRBV5-1 to TRBJ1-2, with D possibly matching TRBD1 (6 bases). The CDR3 sequence is 16 residues long. Germline V CDR1 and CDR2: SGHRS, YFSETQ. The V gene lost 2 bases and the J gene lost 4 bases, with 18 bases spanning the gap. The CDR3 sequence is CASSFASGAYGYGYTF. CDR3 DNA: TGCGCCAGCAGCTTCGCTTCGGGGGCTTATGGCTATGGCTACACCTTC.

The V gene is TRBV12-3 or TRBV12-4, the J gene TRBJ2-7; a possible D gene is TRBD1 (6 bases). Trimming left V 5 bases short and J 2 bases short, with 13 bases between. The CDR3 sequence is 14 residues long. The DNA of the CDR3 is TGTGCCAGCAGTCCTGAGGCAGGGGCCTACGAGCAGTACTTC. It codes for CASSPEAGAYEQYF.

The chain uses TRBV24-1 and TRBJ2-3; 12 positions agree with TRBD2. Germline V lookup: CDR1 KGHDR, CDR2 SFDVKD. The CDR3 is made up of 19 amino acids. V dropped 6 bases and J dropped 3; count of bases not matched to a gene: 15. In DNA form, the CDR3 reads TGTGCCACCAGTCCAACCAGGAGACTAGCGGGAGTAGGAACAGATACGCAGTATTTT. Its protein is CATSPTRRLAGVGTDTQYF.

This clonotype showed up just a few times. The chain couples TRBV20-1 to TRBJ2-2; no clear D gene. The CDR3 covers 13 residues. V lost 1 base and J lost 3, with 6 bases in between. The germline CDR1 and CDR2 sequences are DFQATT and SNEGSKA (reference sequence). CDR3 residues: CSARGWDTGELFF. The CDR3 DNA sequence: TGCAGTGCTAGAGGTTGGGACACCGGGGAGCTGTTTTTT.

The rearrangement links TRBV7-9 to TRBJ2-1; D remains unclear. The CDR3 consists of 10 residues. Trimming removed 5 bases at V and 8 bases at J, with 4 bases between. Germline loops: CDR1 SEHNR, CDR2 FQNEAQ (reference sequence). The CDR3 is CASSPYEQFF. Here the CDR3 DNA reads TGTGCCAGCAGCCCATATGAGCAGTTCTTC.

This chain joins TRBV7-9 and TRBJ2-5, with 7 bases aligning to TRBD1. This CDR3 has 15 residues. Germline V gene sequence: CDR1 SEHNR, CDR2 FQNEAQ (reference sequence). The junction had 8 bases not matched to a gene; V was cut back by 5 bases and J by 2 bases. The CDR3 bases are TGTGCCAGCAGCCTAGACAGGGTCACACAAGAGACCCAGTACTTC. Its protein product is CASSLDRVTQETQYF.

This clonotype was observed many times. The chain recombines TRBV5-1 with TRBJ2-7; 8 bases agree with TRBD1. The germline CDR1 and CDR2 sequences are SGHRS and YFSETQ. V lost 1 base to trimming and J lost 5 bases; unmatched junction nucleotides: 5. This CDR3 is built from 14 residues. DNA for the CDR3: TGCGCCAGCAGCTTGACAGGGGGTTCCCACGAGCAGTACTTC. This translates into CASSLTGGSHEQYF. The whole variable domain, filled in from reference TRBV5-1 and TRBJ2-7, reads KAGVTQTPRYLIKTRGQQVTLSCSPISGHRSVSWYQQTPGQGLQFLFEYFSETQRNKGNFPGRFSGRQFSNSRSEMNVSTLELGDSALYLCASSLTGGSHEQYFGPGTRLTVT.

This chain joins TRBV12-3 or TRBV12-4 and TRBJ1-5; 9 nucleotides line up with TRBD1. This CDR3 has 13 residues. Losses at the gene ends were 6 bases for V and 11 bases for J; bases not matched to a gene: 8. CDR3: CASSRDRDQTQHF. CDR3 nucleotides: TGTGCCAGCAGCCGGGACAGGGACCAGACCCAGCATTTT.

Only a few counts were recorded for this clonotype. J is TRBJ2-2 and V is TRBV29-1; 9 nucleotides align to TRBD1. With 3 bases clipped from V and 5 bases from J, the junction kept 1 base outside the gene matches. The germline gives CDR1 SQVTM, CDR2 ANQGSEA. The CDR3 has 13 residues. The CDR3 reads CSVETGGTGELFF. The DNA for the CDR3 is TGCAGCGTTGAGACAGGGGGGACCGGGGAGCTGTTTTTT.

J is TRBJ2-1 and V is TRBV7-9; D unclear. Germline CDR1 and CDR2: SEHNR and FQNEAQ (reference sequence). The V gene lost 5 bases and the J gene lost 5 bases, with 16 bases spanning the gap. The CDR3 has 15 amino acids. CDR3 DNA: TGTGCCAGCAGCCTCCCTCGGATGGCTGACAATGAGCAGTTCTTC. Amino acid sequence: CASSLPRMADNEQFF.

V is TRBV4-1 and J is TRBJ1-2; 12 bases map to TRBD1. CDR1 is MGHRA and CDR2 is YSYEKL in the germline V gene. There are 18 residues in the CDR3. The trim removed 3 bases at V and 5 bases at J, leaving 13 bases unmatched. The CDR3 here is CASSQLTGTGGVGYGYTF. The DNA for the CDR3 is TGCGCCAGCAGCCAGTTAACCGGGACAGGGGGCGTAGGGTATGGCTACACCTTC.

This clonotype was seen ten or more times. One end of the junction is discordant with germline, which a read error may explain. The chain combines TRBV7-7 with TRBJ2-7; 10 bases line up with TRBD1. The CDR3 has 18 residues. CDR1 and CDR2 (germline): SSHAT, FNYEAQ (reference sequence). This CDR3 is CASSMQAWGTGDSYEQYF. In nucleotides, the CDR3 is TGTGCTAGCAGCATGCAGGCCTGGGGGACAGGGGATTCCTACGAGCAGTACTTC.

V and J are TRBV3-1 and TRBJ2-7; possibly TRBD2 for D (6 bases). This CDR3 region has 16 residues. The V and J ends lost 4 bases and 4 bases respectively, with 20 bases between them. Germline CDR1 and CDR2: LGHDT and YNNKEL (reference sequence). The CDR3 coding sequence is TGTGCCAGCAGCCCCCGACGGGGAGCGGCGGGATACGAGCAGTACTTC. This encodes CASSPRRGAAGYEQYF.

This clonotype was counted a few times. CDR3 protein: CASSQSRRGGKYTEAFF. The CDR3 nucleotides are TGCGCCAGCAGCCAATCAAGGAGGGGAGGGAAATACACTGAAGCTTTCTTT. The chain combines TRBV4-3 with TRBJ1-1; TRBD1 is a possible D gene (5 bases). There are 17 residues in the CDR3. Germline CDR1 LGHNA, CDR2 YSLEER. V was cut by 2 bases and J by 3 bases, with 19 bases left in between.

J is TRBJ1-2 and V is TRBV15, with 8 positions matching TRBD1. Per germline, CDR1 LNHNV and CDR2 YYDKDF (reference sequence). V lost 2 bases and J lost 2; bases outside the gene matches: 1. CDR3 length equals 14 residues. The CDR3 DNA follows: TGTGCCACCAGCAGATGGGACAGGAACTATGGCTACACCTTC. Amino acid sequence: CATSRWDRNYGYTF.

Only a few counts were recorded for this clonotype. The chain has TRBV10-3 and TRBJ2-1; perhaps TRBD1 as D (6 bases). The germline V gene has CDR1 ENHRY and CDR2 SYGVKD. The CDR3 consists of 15 residues. V was clipped by 0 bases and J by 7 bases, with 13 bases between them. CDR3 in amino acids: CAISESGRGGNEQFF. In nucleotides, the CDR3 is TGTGCCATCAGTGAGTCGGGCAGGGGTGGGAATGAGCAGTTCTTC.

This clonotype appeared once. This chain uses TRBV14 with TRBJ2-7, with 11 bases identical to TRBD2. This CDR3 comprises 14 residues. V gave up 3 bases and J gave up 6 bases; unmatched junction bases: 4. Germline CDR1 is SGHDN and CDR2 is FVKESK. The CDR3, as DNA: TGTGCCAGCAGCCACGGACTAGCGGGTTTCGAGCAGTACTTC. Its protein is CASSHGLAGFEQYF.

A few counts support this clonotype. The CDR3 DNA follows: TGTGCCAGCAGCGTAGGAAAGCGGCACAATGAGCAGTTCTTC. Protein sequence: CASSVGKRHNEQFF. This chain joins TRBV9 and TRBJ2-1, with a tentative D call TRBD2 (5 bases). Trimming pared 0 bases from V and 5 bases from J, leaving 9 bases between. The CDR3 is made up of 14 amino acids. Germline V gene lookup returns CDR1 SGDLS and CDR2 YYNGEE.

This clonotype appeared a few times. The chain recombines TRBV29-1 with TRBJ1-2; TRBD1 agrees at 7 bases. Trimming cost V 6 bases and J 8 bases; bases outside gene matches: 6. This CDR3 is built from 11 residues. Germline CDR1 reads SQVTM; CDR2 reads ANQGSEA. The CDR3 DNA reads as TGCAGCGTCGAACAGGGGAGCGGCTACACCTTC. Translation: CSVEQGSGYTF.

The sample holds a few counts of this clonotype. V usage is TRBV7-6 and J usage is TRBJ2-2; D might be TRBD1 (6 bases). Trimming left V 1 base short and J 3 bases short, with 12 bases between. Germline-derived CDR1 and CDR2 are SGHVS and FNYEAQ. CDR3 length: 16 amino acids. The chain's CDR3 is CASSLVPGHDTGELFF. The DNA of the CDR3 is TGTGCCAGCAGCTTAGTACCGGGACATGACACCGGGGAGCTGTTTTTT. The full variable domain, with the rest looked up from reference TRBV7-6 and TRBJ2-2, is GAGVSQSPRYKVTKRGQDVALRCDPISGHVSLYWYRQALGQGPEFLTYFNYEAQQDKSGLPNDRFSAERPEGSISTLTIQRTEQRDSAMYRCASSLVPGHDTGELFFGEGSRLTVL.

This clonotype occurred a few times. V gene TRBV5-4 combines with J gene TRBJ1-1, with TRBD1 identical over 9 bases. This CDR3 comprises 16 residues. Germline V gives CDR1 SGHNT, CDR2 YYREEE (reference sequence). The trim removed 0 bases at V and 4 bases at J, leaving 7 bases unmatched. The CDR3 sequence: CASSLDTGGAGTEAFF. CDR3 in DNA: TGTGCCAGCAGCTTGGATACAGGGGGCGCGGGCACTGAAGCTTTCTTT.